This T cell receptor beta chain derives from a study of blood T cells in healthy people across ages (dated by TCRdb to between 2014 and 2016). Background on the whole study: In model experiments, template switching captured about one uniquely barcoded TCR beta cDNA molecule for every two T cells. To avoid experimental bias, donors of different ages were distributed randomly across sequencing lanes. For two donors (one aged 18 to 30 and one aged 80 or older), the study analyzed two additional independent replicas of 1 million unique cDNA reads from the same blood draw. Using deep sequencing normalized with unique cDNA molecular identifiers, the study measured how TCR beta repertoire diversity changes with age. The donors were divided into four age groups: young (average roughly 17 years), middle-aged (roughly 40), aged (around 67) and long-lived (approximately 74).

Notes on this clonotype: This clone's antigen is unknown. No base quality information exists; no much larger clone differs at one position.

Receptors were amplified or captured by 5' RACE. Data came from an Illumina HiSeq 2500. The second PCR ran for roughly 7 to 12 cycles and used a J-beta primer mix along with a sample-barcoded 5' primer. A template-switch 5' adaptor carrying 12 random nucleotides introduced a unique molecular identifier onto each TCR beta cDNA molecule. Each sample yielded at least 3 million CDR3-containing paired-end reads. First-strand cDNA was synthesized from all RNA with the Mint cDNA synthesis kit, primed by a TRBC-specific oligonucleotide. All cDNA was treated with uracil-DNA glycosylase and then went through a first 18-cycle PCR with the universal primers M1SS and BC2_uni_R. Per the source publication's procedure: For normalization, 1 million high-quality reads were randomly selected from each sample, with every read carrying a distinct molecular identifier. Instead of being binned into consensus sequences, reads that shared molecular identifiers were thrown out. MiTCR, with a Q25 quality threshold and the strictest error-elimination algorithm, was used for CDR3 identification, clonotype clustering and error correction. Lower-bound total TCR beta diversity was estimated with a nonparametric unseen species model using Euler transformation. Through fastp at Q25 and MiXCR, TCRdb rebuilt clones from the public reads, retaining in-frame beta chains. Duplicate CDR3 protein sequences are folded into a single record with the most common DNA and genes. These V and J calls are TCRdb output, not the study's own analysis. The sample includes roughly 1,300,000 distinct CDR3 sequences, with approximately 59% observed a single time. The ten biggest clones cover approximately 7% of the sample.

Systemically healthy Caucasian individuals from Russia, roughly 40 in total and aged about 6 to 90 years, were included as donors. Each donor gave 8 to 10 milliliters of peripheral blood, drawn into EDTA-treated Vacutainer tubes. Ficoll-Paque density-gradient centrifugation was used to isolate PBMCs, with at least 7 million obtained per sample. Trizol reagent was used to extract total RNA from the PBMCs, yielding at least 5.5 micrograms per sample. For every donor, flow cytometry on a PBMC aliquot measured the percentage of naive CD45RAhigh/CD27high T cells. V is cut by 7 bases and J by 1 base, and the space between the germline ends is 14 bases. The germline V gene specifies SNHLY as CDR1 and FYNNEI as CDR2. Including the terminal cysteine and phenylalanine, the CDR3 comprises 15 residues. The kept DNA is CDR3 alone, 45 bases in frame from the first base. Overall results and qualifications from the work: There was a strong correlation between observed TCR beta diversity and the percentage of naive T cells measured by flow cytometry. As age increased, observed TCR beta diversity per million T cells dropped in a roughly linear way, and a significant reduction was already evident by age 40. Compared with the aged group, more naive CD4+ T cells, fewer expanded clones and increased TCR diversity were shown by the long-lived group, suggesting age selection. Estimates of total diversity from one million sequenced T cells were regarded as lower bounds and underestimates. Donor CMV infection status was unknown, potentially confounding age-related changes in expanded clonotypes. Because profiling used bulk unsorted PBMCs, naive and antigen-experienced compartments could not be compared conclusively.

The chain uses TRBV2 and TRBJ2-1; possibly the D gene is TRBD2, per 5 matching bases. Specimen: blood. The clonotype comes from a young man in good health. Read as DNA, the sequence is TGTGCCAGCATTAAGTCAGCGGCTTCCTACAATGAGCAGTTCTTC. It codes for CASIKSAASYNEQFF.